This T cell receptor (beta chain) was identified during a study of cytomegalovirus exposure and HLA in healthy donors. Regarding this clone: Its antigen is as yet unknown.

Study-level findings and limits: Excluded: some indistinguishable V segments such as TRBV6-2 and TRBV6-3.

There are 13 residues in the CDR3. CDR1 is SGHDT, CDR2 YYEEEE, per germline. 13 Jbeta primers and 60 Vbeta primers were used for the PCR. The table came from immunoSEQ multiplex PCR; TCRdb's copy has only in-frame clones and leaves some out. This sample has about 180,000 clones, with about 82% found just once. The receptor was derived from a man aged 18 to 29 in good health and CMV-seronegative. V is TRBV5-6 and J is TRBJ2-5; D is uncertain. The DNA end favors TRBJ2-7, so the J call may be wrong. Source material: PBMCs. CDR3 sequence reads: CASANYGSYEQYF. In DNA, the CDR3 is TGTGCCAGCGCGAATTACGGTTCCTACGAGCAGTACTTC.